These T cell receptor beta chains were read from a single sample in a study of T cell responses to AZD1222 COVID-19 vaccine. Clones were read by immunoSEQ multiplex PCR, and TCRdb kept only the in-frame ones, dropping some. The sample includes 110,000 to 150,000 clones, 92% of them seen just once. The source was peripheral blood, collected on day 0 of AZD1222 vaccination. The receptor set was obtained from an adult in good health. Both conserved end residues are part of each CDR3. Fields, in order: V gene, clone size, J gene, D gene, CDR3 DNA, CDR3 protein. D genes are given only for firm matches. Size is stated for part of the rows, as once, few or many counts, or as a class when the clone is expanded.

>TRBV4-1|-|TRBJ2-1|-
TGCGCCAGCAGCCAGGAGAGGGGGGCGGCCTACAATGAGCAGTTCTTC
CASSQERGAAYNEQFF
>TRBV10-1|-|TRBJ2-7|TRBD1
TGCGCCAGCAGTGACTGGGGACAGCGCTACGAGCAGTACTTC
CASSDWGQRYEQYF
>TRBV6-2/TRBV6-3|-|TRBJ2-1|TRBD2
TGTGCCAGCAGCCGCGGCCTCACTAGCGGGGAGAGGAGAAATGAGCAGTTCTTC
CASSRGLTSGERRNEQFF
>TRBV3-1/TRBV3-2|-|TRBJ2-7|TRBD1
TGTGCCAGCAGCCGAAATTGGGACAGGGTCATTAAAGAGCAGTACTTC
CASSRNWDRVIKEQYF
>TRBV19|-|TRBJ2-7|-
TGTGCCAGTAGTACTTTGGCACAGGGCGAGCAGTACTTC
CASSTLAQGEQYF
>TRBV18|-|TRBJ2-7|-
TGTGCCAGCTCACCGAGCTCCTACGAGCAGTACTTC
CASSPSSYEQYF
>TRBV4-1|-|TRBJ2-7|-
TGCGCCAGCAGCCAAGAGCCGACCCCACTAACCTACGAGCAGTACTTC
CASSQEPTPLTYEQYF
>TRBV6-4|-|TRBJ2-2|-
TGTGCCAGCAGTGACTCGATACCGGGGAACGCGAACACCGGGGAGCTGTTTTTT
CASSDSIPGNANTGELFF
>TRBV6-5|-|TRBJ1-2|-
TGTGCCAGCAGTCAAACAGGGAACTATGGCTACACCTTC
CASSQTGNYGYTF
>TRBV9|-|TRBJ2-7|-
TGTGCCAGCAGCGTAGCGGCTGAGCCCTACGAGCAGTACTTC
CASSVAAEPYEQYF
>TRBV5-6|-|TRBJ2-4|TRBD1
TGTGCCAGCAGCGGAACCGGGACAGGGGAAAACATTCAGTACTTC
CASSGTGTGENIQYF
>TRBV5-6|-|TRBJ1-2|TRBD1
TGTGCCAGCAGAGGAACCCGACAGGGGACAGGCTACACCTTC
CASRGTRQGTGYTF
>TRBV27|-|TRBJ2-7|-
TGTGCCAGCAGTTTAACAGGGTTCTACGTTGAGCAGTACTTC
CASSLTGFYVEQYF
>TRBV7-2|-|TRBJ1-1|TRBD1
TGTGCCAGCAGCCCTTGGACAGGGGGCGCGCGTACTGAAGCTTTCTTT
CASSPWTGGARTEAFF
>TRBV19|-|TRBJ1-2|-
TGTGCCAGTAGTACGGGGACTGTGGGCTACACCTTC
CASSTGTVGYTF
>TRBV7-2|-|TRBJ1-6|TRBD1
TGTGCCAGCAGCCAGGGACAGTTCGGGTCACCCCTCCACTTT
CASSQGQFGSPLHF
>TRBV24-1|-|TRBJ2-5|-
TGTGCCACCAGTGATGGTAACGGCCTGGGAGAGACCCAGTACTTC
CATSDGNGLGETQYF
>TRBV6-5|-|TRBJ2-1|-
TGTGCCAGCATCCGGTCGGTGGGGGGCTATGAGGAGCAGTTCTTC
CASIRSVGGYEEQFF
>TRBV7-2|-|TRBJ2-7|-
TGTGCCAGCAGCTTAGCGGGCGGCTACGAGCAGTACTTC
CASSLAGGYEQYF
>TRBV7-2|-|TRBJ2-3|-
TGTGCCAGCAGCTTGGGTGCGAGCACAGATACGCAGTATTTT
CASSLGASTDTQYF
>TRBV3-1/TRBV3-2|-|TRBJ1-1|-
TGTGCCAGCAGCCACAAGGGGAACACTGAAGCTTTCTTT
CASSHKGNTEAFF
>TRBV19|-|TRBJ2-5|-
TGTGCCAGTAGTATTAGAGGGGCTGGGGAGACCCAGTACTTC
CASSIRGAGETQYF
>TRBV7-6|once|TRBJ2-7|-
TGTGCCAGCAGCTTAGATAGGAACGAGCAGTACTTC
CASSLDRNEQYF
>TRBV19|once|TRBJ2-5|-
TGTGCCAGTAATCGGGGCAGGGGTCTCCAAGAGACCCAGTACTTC
CASNRGRGLQETQYF
>TRBV5-6|-|TRBJ2-3|-
TGTGCCAGCAGTTGGCGGTATACGCAGTATTTT
CASSWRYTQYF
>TRBV10-3|-|TRBJ2-1|-
TGTGCCATCAGTGAGTCTGGGGGAGGAGGTTACAATGAGCAGTTCTTC
CAISESGGGGYNEQFF
>TRBV3-1/TRBV3-2|-|TRBJ2-5|TRBD2
TGTGCCAGCAGCCAGGTCGGGACTAGCGGGATTGAGACCCAGTACTTC
CASSQVGTSGIETQYF
>TRBV7-3|-|TRBJ1-2|TRBD1
TGTGCCAGCAGCCCGATCGGGACAGCCGCATATGGCTACACCTTC
CASSPIGTAAYGYTF
>TRBV28|-|TRBJ2-7|TRBD1
TGTGCCAGCACCGTAAGACAGGGGGCTTACTACGAGCAGTACTTC
CASTVRQGAYYEQYF
>TRBV7-3|-|TRBJ1-5|-
TGTGCCAGCAGCTTGACGTCTAATCAGCCCCAGCATTTT
CASSLTSNQPQHF
>TRBV23-1|-|TRBJ1-5|TRBD1
TGCGCCAGCAGTCATGACAGGGCAGGCCAGCCCCAGCATTTT
CASSHDRAGQPQHF
>TRBV7-6|-|TRBJ1-6|TRBD1
TGTGCCAGCAGCTTAGTTGCCCAGGGGGGAAATTCACCCCTCCACTTT
CASSLVAQGGNSPLHF
>TRBV6-5|-|TRBJ2-3|-
TGTGCCAGCCTGCAATTAGGGGGGAGCACAGATACGCAGTATTTT
CASLQLGGSTDTQYF
>TRBV19|few|TRBJ2-7|-
TGTGCCAGTACCCCTTCGGGGGCCTCCTACGAGCAGTACTTC
CASTPSGASYEQYF
>TRBV7-9|-|TRBJ2-7|TRBD2
TGTGCCAGCAGCTCTCGACAAAGCGGGACCATCAATCCCGACGAGCAGTACTTC
CASSSRQSGTINPDEQYF
>TRBV27|-|TRBJ1-5|-
TGTGCCAGCAGCCAGTTGGGGGGGTTCAATCAGCCCCAGCATTTT
CASSQLGGFNQPQHF
>TRBV9|-|TRBJ2-2|TRBD2
TGTGCCAGCAGCGTATACTCTAGCGGGAGTTCCGGGGAGCTGTTTTTT
CASSVYSSGSSGELFF
>TRBV14|-|TRBJ1-1|-
TGTGCCAGCAGCCAAGACGAGGGTTGGAACACTGAAGCTTTCTTT
CASSQDEGWNTEAFF
>TRBV5-1|once|TRBJ2-7|-
TGCGCCAGCAGCTTGGGGACAGTGATTGTGAGGTACGAGCAGTACTTC
CASSLGTVIVRYEQYF
>TRBV7-9|-|TRBJ2-1|-
TGTGCCAGCAGCTTAGCGCGGGTTTCGGGCGAGCAGTTCTTC
CASSLARVSGEQFF
>TRBV7-2|-|TRBJ1-1|-
TGTGCCAGCAGCTTAGCGGGGGGCGCGAGGACTGAAGCTTTCTTT
CASSLAGGARTEAFF
>TRBV23-1|-|TRBJ2-7|TRBD1
TGCGCCAGCAGTCAATTGGCGGGACAGGGGAAGTACGAGCAGTACTTC
CASSQLAGQGKYEQYF
>TRBV10-1|few|TRBJ2-2|TRBD2
TGCGCCAGCAGTGACGGATTTAGGGAGGGTCACACCGGGGAGCTGTTTTTT
CASSDGFREGHTGELFF
>TRBV27|-|TRBJ2-3|TRBD2
TGTGCCAGCAGCCGGGGGGGGAATCAGGATACGCAGTATTTT
CASSRGGNQDTQYF
>TRBV5-6|-|TRBJ2-7|-
TGTGCCAGCAGCTTGGAAGTGGGCGCATCTTCCTACGAGCAGTACTTC
CASSLEVGASSYEQYF
>TRBV7-2|-|TRBJ2-1|-
TGTGCCAGCAGCTTTTCCGCGAGCTCCTACAATGAGCAGTTCTTC
CASSFSASSYNEQFF
>TRBV18|-|TRBJ1-2|TRBD1
TGTGCCAGCTCACCGGGGACAGACTATGGCTACACCTTC
CASSPGTDYGYTF
>TRBV5-1|-|TRBJ1-3|-
TGCGCCAGCAGCTTGACCGGGCCTGGAAACACCATATATTTT
CASSLTGPGNTIYF
>TRBV28|once|TRBJ1-2|-
TGTGCCAGCAGGACGGCAGGGGCCTTTGCCAGCTATGGCTACACCTTC
CASRTAGAFASYGYTF
>TRBV19|-|TRBJ1-2|TRBD1
TGTGCCAGTAGTTCCACAGGGGCTTCTAACTATGGCTACACCTTC
CASSSTGASNYGYTF
>TRBV5-1|-|TRBJ2-5|-
TGCGCCAGCAGCTTTTCCCACCCTGGGGAGACCCAGTACTTC
CASSFSHPGETQYF